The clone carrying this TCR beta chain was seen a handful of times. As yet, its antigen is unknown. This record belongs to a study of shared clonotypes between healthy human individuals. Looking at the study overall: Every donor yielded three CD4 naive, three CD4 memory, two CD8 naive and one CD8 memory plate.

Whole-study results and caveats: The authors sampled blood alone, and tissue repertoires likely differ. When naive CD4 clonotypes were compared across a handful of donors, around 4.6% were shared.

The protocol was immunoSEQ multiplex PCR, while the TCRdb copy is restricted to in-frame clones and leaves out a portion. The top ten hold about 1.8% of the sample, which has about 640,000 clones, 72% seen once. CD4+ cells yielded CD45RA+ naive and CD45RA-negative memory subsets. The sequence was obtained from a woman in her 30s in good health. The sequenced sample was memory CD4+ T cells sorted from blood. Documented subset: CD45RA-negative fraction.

CDR3 coding DNA: TGTGCCAGCAGCTTCAACCGGGATTTCTACGAGCAGTACTTC. Protein sequence: CASSFNRDFYEQYF. The V call is TRBV7-6, the J call TRBJ2-7; tentatively, D is TRBD2 (5 bases). The CDR3 has 14 residues. Trimming cost V 3 bases and J 3 bases, with 12 bases left between them. Germline-derived CDR1 and CDR2 are SGHVS and FNYEAQ.